This T cell receptor (beta chain) was identified during a study of beta chain bispecific antibodies for T cell cancers. Study as a whole: Sequenced cells survived coculture with leukemia lines plus bispecific antibodies. The leukemia lines expressed TRBV12-3 (Jurkat) and TRBV5-5 (HPB-ALL). Whole-study results and caveats: In these mixed samples, most targeted TRBV reads derived from the leukemia cell line.

Trimming removed 3 bases at V and 2 bases at J, with 11 bases between. The CDR3 length is 15 residues. Per the germline V gene, CDR1 is LNHDA and CDR2 is SQIVND (reference sequence). Either OKT3 anti-CD3 antibody or CD3/CD28 beads expanded T cells from blood mononuclear cells over roughly 3 days. Bispecific antibody was added to around 5 x 10^4 normal T cells and around 5 x 10^4 target cells. This clonotype was seen many times. Its antigen is unknown. Each CDR3 protein gets one entry after TCRdb re-called the 5' RACE reads with MiXCR. The profile shows about 20,000 distinct CDR3 sequences, less than 3% of them singletons.

Sequencing was carried out using healthy donor T cells cultured with leukemia cells. V is TRBV19 and J is TRBJ2-1; D may be TRBD1 (6 bases). This TCR derives from a human donor in good health. Some clones in this sample may be carry-over from other donors' samples. This chain's CDR3 is CASSIMWGPYNEQFF. The CDR3 DNA sequence: TGTGCCAGTAGTATTATGTGGGGGCCCTACAATGAGCAGTTCTTC.